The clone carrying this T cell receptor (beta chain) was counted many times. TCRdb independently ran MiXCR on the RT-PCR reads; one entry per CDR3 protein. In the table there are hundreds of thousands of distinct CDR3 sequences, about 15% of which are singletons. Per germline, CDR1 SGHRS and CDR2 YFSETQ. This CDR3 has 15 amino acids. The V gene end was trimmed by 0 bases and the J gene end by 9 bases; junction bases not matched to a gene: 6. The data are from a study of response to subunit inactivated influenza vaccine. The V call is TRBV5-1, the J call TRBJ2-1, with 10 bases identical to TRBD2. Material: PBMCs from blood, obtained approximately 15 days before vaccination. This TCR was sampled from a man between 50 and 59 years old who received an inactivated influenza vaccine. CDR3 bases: TGCGCCAGCAGCTTGGCAGCGGGGGGGCTTGGTGAGCAGTTCTTC. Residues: CASSLAAGGLGEQFF.